Below are 21 T cell receptor beta chains sequenced from a single sample in a study of Ad26.COV2.S vaccination and SARS-CoV-2 variants. TCRdb's table, derived via immunoSEQ multiplex PCR, lists solely in-frame clones and lacks some. The table lists 350,000 to 500,000 clones, roughly 87% of them singletons, with around 4.2% in the top ten. The sample's treatment: roughly 19 received Ad26.COV2.S at low or high dose, single or two shots; several received placebo; per-sample allocation not given. Sampling took place 63 days after the first vaccine or placebo injection. Sequenced here: peripheral blood, sampled in a trial of Ad26.COV2.S vaccine versus placebo. The receptors derive from a person between 18 and 60 years old who received the Ad26.COV2.S COVID-19 vaccine or a placebo.

The chain is built from TRBV7-9 and TRBJ2-1; 8 bases agree with TRBD1. The CDR3 has 12 residues. J lost 13 bases, V lost 5 bases, and 7 bases had no gene match. CDR1 and CDR2 from the germline V gene are SEHNR and FQNEAQ (reference sequence). The CDR3 DNA is TGTGCCAGCAGCCGAGGGACAGGCAGACAGTTCTTC. Translation: CASSRGTGRQFF. Full variable domain (rest looked up from reference TRBV7-9 and TRBJ2-1): DTGVSQNPRHKITKRGQNVTFRCDPISEHNRLYWYRQTLGQGPEFLTYFQNEAQLEKSRLLSDRFSAERPKGSFSTLEIQRTEQGDSAMYLCASSRGTGRQFFGPGTRLTVL.

The gene calls are TRBV12-3 or TRBV12-4 and TRBJ1-1; D may be TRBD1 (6 bases). Trimming shortened V by 11 bases and J by 10 bases, and 20 bases separated the two germline ends. This CDR3 is built from 12 residues. DNA of the CDR3: TGTGCCCGCAAAGGACAGACTAGGAGAGCTTTCTTT. It translates to CARKGQTRRAFF.

This clone was seen only once. V and J are TRBV5-1 and TRBJ1-1; D call uncertain. CDR3 size: 15 residues. Trimming left V 0 bases short and J 4 bases short, with 13 bases between. In germline, CDR1 is SGHRS, CDR2 YFSETQ. The CDR3 sequence: CASSLVGGRPTEAFF. CDR3 in DNA: TGCGCCAGCAGCTTGGTAGGAGGGAGGCCCACTGAAGCTTTCTTT.

Points on this clone: Other nucleotide sequences in the sample specify the same CDR3. The chain recombines TRBV6-2 or TRBV6-3 with TRBJ2-5, with 7 bases identical to TRBD1. V was pared by 2 bases and J by 4 bases, with 7 bases of the junction left unmatched. The germline gives CDR1 MNHEY, CDR2 SVGEGT. This CDR3 contains 15 residues. Written as DNA, the CDR3 is TGTGCCAGCAGTTACCAAGGACAGGCGGGAGAGACCCAGTACTTC. This sequence encodes CASSYQGQAGETQYF.

CDR3 bases: TGTGCCAGCAGCCTCAAGGGGTACGAGCAGTACTTC. Translation gives CASSLKGYEQYF. This chain links TRBV7-8 with TRBJ2-7; perhaps TRBD1 as D (5 bases). CDR3 length: 12 residues. Trimming pared 5 bases from V and 4 bases from J, leaving 9 bases between. The germline V gene has CDR1 SGHVS and CDR2 FQNEAQ.

This chain connects TRBV19 to TRBJ1-6; D is undetermined. Deletions cut 6 bases from V and 0 bases from J, with 9 bases between. Germline V gene sequence: CDR1 LNHDA, CDR2 SQIVND (reference sequence). The CDR3 sequence is 15 residues long. The CDR3 DNA follows: TGTGCCAGTAGGGGCCGGAGCTCCTATAATTCACCCCTCCACTTT. It yields the protein CASRGRSSYNSPLHF.

This chain links TRBV19 with TRBJ2-5, with a weak D call TRBD1 (6 bases). CDR3 size: 16 residues. CDR1 and CDR2 from the germline V gene are LNHDA and SQIVND (reference sequence). V lost 1 base and J 3 bases, leaving 15 bases between the germline ends. The CDR3 coding sequence is TGTGCCAGTAGTATAGGCAGGGGATTCGGAAAAGAGACCCAGTACTTC. Residues: CASSIGRGFGKETQYF.

The chain has TRBV7-9 and TRBJ2-3; possible D gene TRBD1, 5 bases. Trimming took off 3 bases at V and 2 bases at J, with 9 bases between the two ends. CDR1 and CDR2 (germline): SEHNR, FQNEAQ (reference sequence). The CDR3 is 14 amino acids. In nucleotides, the CDR3 is TGTGCCAGCAGCTTTAGACAGAACACAGATACGCAGTATTTT. Protein product: CASSFRQNTDTQYF.

V usage is TRBV27 and J usage is TRBJ2-7; D possibly corresponds to TRBD2 (6 bases). V shed 5 bases and J shed 3 bases, with 14 bases lying between them. Germline CDR1 is MNHEY and CDR2 is SMNVEV (reference sequence). The CDR3 loop spans 14 amino acids. CDR3 DNA sequence: TGTGCCAGCAGTCCTGGAACGGGGGACTACGAGCAGTACTTC. Amino acids: CASSPGTGDYEQYF.

The chain employs TRBV29-1 and TRBJ2-7; TRBD2 matches 8 bases. CDR1 and CDR2 from the germline V gene are SQVTM and ANQGSEA. Unmatched junction bases numbered 3, after V lost 2 bases and J lost 0 bases. There are 14 residues in the CDR3. The CDR3 reads CSVETSGSSYEQYF. The CDR3 DNA sequence: TGCAGCGTTGAAACTAGCGGTAGCTCCTACGAGCAGTACTTC.

This clone was detected a few times. The chain uses TRBV7-2 and TRBJ2-5, with D possibly being TRBD2 (7 bases). The ends were cut back, 4 bases at V and 5 bases at J, with 20 bases in the middle. Germline V gene sequence: CDR1 SGHTA, CDR2 FQGNSA. The CDR3 spans 16 residues. The CDR3 is CASSYLGGGVMETQYF. The DNA of the CDR3 is TGTGCCAGCAGCTATTTAGGGGGGGGAGTAATGGAGACCCAGTACTTC. The complete variable domain, with remaining parts taken from reference TRBV7-2 and TRBJ2-5, reads GAGVSQSPSNKVTEKGKDVELRCDPISGHTALYWYRQSLGQGLEFLIYFQGNSAPDKSGLPSDRFSAERTGGSVSTLTIQRTQQEDSAVYLCASSYLGGGVMETQYFGPGTRLLVL.

This clone has just one count. This chain links TRBV10-3 with TRBJ2-5, with 8 bases matching TRBD1. V lost 9 bases to trimming and J lost 2 bases; unmatched junction nucleotides: 5. CDR3 length: 13 residues. The germline V gene has CDR1 ENHRY and CDR2 SYGVKD. CDR3 sequence reads: CAIGTGYQETQYF. CDR3 DNA sequence: TGTGCCATTGGGACAGGCTATCAAGAGACCCAGTACTTC.

This sequence joins TRBV10-3 and TRBJ2-1, with D perhaps matching TRBD1 (5 bases). Trimming removed 0 bases at V and 3 bases at J, with 12 bases between. The germline CDR1 and CDR2 sequences are ENHRY and SYGVKD. CDR3 length: 16 residues. The CDR3 DNA reads as TGTGCCATCAGTGAGTCGACTCAGGGTTACTACAATGAGCAGTTCTTC. Protein sequence: CAISESTQGYYNEQFF.

The chain uses TRBV27 and TRBJ2-7, with TRBD2 matching 11 bases. CDR1 is MNHEY and CDR2 is SMNVEV in the germline V gene (reference sequence). V dropped 8 bases and J dropped 3; count of bases not matched to a gene: 15. The CDR3 extends over 17 amino acids. The CDR3 sequence is CASSRGASGRRGYEQYF. CDR3 DNA sequence: TGTGCCAGCTCTCGAGGGGCTAGCGGGAGGAGGGGCTACGAGCAGTACTTC.

This CDR3 is CAISGTRNTGELFF. Here the CDR3 DNA reads TGTGCCATCAGTGGGACGAGGAACACCGGGGAGCTGTTTTTT. The chain couples TRBV10-3 to TRBJ2-2; D ambiguous. The germline V and J ends were trimmed by 4 bases and 1 base, with 7 bases remaining between them. Germline V CDR1 and CDR2: ENHRY, SYGVKD. The CDR3 consists of 14 residues.

The rearrangement joins TRBV7-2 to TRBJ2-2; TRBD1 matches 9 bases. Trimming at V came to 5 bases and at J to 0 bases, leaving 4 bases not matched to a gene. The CDR3 loop spans 16 amino acids. Germline assignment: CDR1 SGHTA and CDR2 FQGNSA. CDR3 region: CASSLDRGANTGELFF. As DNA, the CDR3 is TGTGCCAGCAGCCTCGACAGGGGGGCGAACACCGGGGAGCTGTTTTTT.

The chain joins TRBV7-2 to TRBJ2-7, with 7 bases matching TRBD1. The CDR3 consists of 16 residues. In germline, CDR1 is SGHTA, CDR2 FQGNSA. Losses at the gene ends were 3 bases for V and 4 bases for J; bases not matched to a gene: 12. CDR3 amino acids: CASSFARQGHSYEQYF. CDR3 in DNA: TGTGCCAGCAGCTTTGCCAGACAGGGACATTCGTACGAGCAGTACTTC.

This clone has a single count. J is TRBJ2-5 and V is TRBV19; TRBD2 might be the D (5 bases). The germline CDR1 and CDR2 sequences are LNHDA and SQIVND (reference sequence). CDR3 length: 15 residues. V dropped 5 bases and J dropped 4 bases, with 17 bases sitting between them. The CDR3 loop reads CASSAPSSARETQYF. DNA for the CDR3: TGTGCCAGTAGTGCGCCTAGCTCCGCACGAGAGACCCAGTACTTC.

The rearrangement uses TRBV1 and TRBJ2-7; TRBD2 is the table's D call, not checked against the DNA. TRBV1 is annotated as a pseudogene. The CDR3 extends over 16 amino acids. CDR3 DNA sequence: TGCACCAGCAGCCAAGATGGACTAGCGGGGACCTACGAGCAGTACTTC. The encoded protein is CTSSQDGLAGTYEQYF.

The chain uses TRBV2 and TRBJ1-4; a possible D gene is TRBD1 (5 bases). From germline, CDR1 is SNHLY and CDR2 FYNNEI. Trimming took 7 bases from V and 0 from J, leaving 21 bases between them. This CDR3 spans 18 amino acids. The CDR3 DNA sequence: TGTGCCAGCACCAAAGCGTGGCCCGGGACCGCAACTAATGAAAAACTGTTTTTT. It is translated as CASTKAWPGTATNEKLFF.

The chain employs TRBV7-3 and TRBJ2-1; TRBD2 agrees at 13 bases. Per germline, CDR1 SGHTA and CDR2 FQGTGA. This CDR3 has 18 amino acids. Trimming took 5 bases from V and 8 from J; bases not matched to a gene: 15. In DNA, the CDR3 is TGTGCCAGCAGCCCCAGGACTAGCGGGAGCCCTATCCGAGATGAGCAGTTCTTC. It codes for CASSPRTSGSPIRDEQFF.